These 13 T cell receptor beta chains came from one sample sequenced in a study of PD-L1 blockade in urothelial cancer. The table came from immunoSEQ multiplex PCR; TCRdb's copy has only in-frame clones and leaves some out. The sample holds around 120,000 clones, 70% to 85% seen once. Material: PBMCs, obtained around atezolizumab (anti-PD-L1) treatment. Receptors originate from a man aged 45-60 years with urothelial cancer.

The DNA of the CDR3 is TGCAGCGTTGGACTAGCGGGAACCACAGATACGCAGTATTTT. Translation gives CSVGLAGTTDTQYF. V usage is TRBV29-1 and J usage is TRBJ2-3; TRBD2 matches 11 bases. Trimming cost V 4 bases and J 2 bases; bases outside gene matches: 2. Germline-derived CDR1 and CDR2 are SQVTM and ANQGSEA. The CDR3 runs to 14 residues.

The chain uses TRBV27 and TRBJ2-5; TRBD1 matches 7 bases. Germline lookup yields CDR1 MNHEY and CDR2 SMNVEV (reference sequence). Germline trimming cut 2 bases from V and 2 bases from J; bases unmatched to any gene: 8. This CDR3 spans 16 amino acids. The CDR3 coding sequence is TGTGCCAGCAGTTTACGGGACAGCCTTCCGCAAGAGACCCAGTACTTC. Encoded protein: CASSLRDSLPQETQYF.

V is TRBV5-6 and J is TRBJ2-3, with D possibly being TRBD2 (5 bases). The germline V and J ends were trimmed by 2 bases and 6 bases, with 10 bases remaining between them. The CDR3 is 13 residues long. Per germline, CDR1 SGHDT and CDR2 YYEEEE. CDR3 nucleotide sequence: TGTGCCAGCAGCTTCCTTTCGGGGGATACGCAGTATTTT. It is translated as CASSFLSGDTQYF.

The chain combines TRBV9 with TRBJ1-1; 11 nucleotides agree with TRBD1. CDR3 length equals 16 residues. Germline V gives CDR1 SGDLS, CDR2 YYNGEE. With 0 bases clipped from V and 4 bases from J, the junction kept 5 bases outside the gene matches. In nucleotides, the CDR3 is TGTGCCAGCAGCGTAGGTGCCGGGACAGGGGGCACTGAAGCTTTCTTT. Its translation: CASSVGAGTGGTEAFF.

This clone was seen a single time. This chain connects TRBV4-1 to TRBJ2-3; 8 bases agree with TRBD2. Losses at the gene ends were 1 base for V and 6 bases for J; bases not matched to a gene: 6. CDR3 size: 15 residues. CDR1 and CDR2 from the germline V gene are MGHRA and YSYEKL. CDR3 sequence: CASSQGAGGTDTQYF. The DNA for the CDR3 is TGCGCCAGCAGCCAAGGTGCGGGAGGTACTGATACGCAGTATTTT.

This chain links TRBV18 with TRBJ2-1, with 9 nucleotides matching TRBD2. V shed 5 bases, J shed 5 bases, and the junction held 4 bases outside the gene matches. Germline lookup yields CDR1 KGHSH and CDR2 LQKENI. The CDR3 sequence is 14 residues long. Here the CDR3 reads CASSLAGADNEQFF. DNA for the CDR3: TGTGCCAGCTCATTAGCGGGAGCAGACAATGAGCAGTTCTTC.

This chain uses TRBV19 with TRBJ1-1; 7 bases align to TRBD1. Germline CDR1 and CDR2: LNHDA and SQIVND (reference sequence). Trimming cost V 4 bases and J 11 bases; bases outside gene matches: 4. There are 11 residues in the CDR3. CDR3 loop: CASSTTGRAFF. The CDR3 DNA follows: TGTGCCAGTAGTACGACAGGGAGGGCTTTCTTT.

The sample holds a few counts of this clone. The chain is built from TRBV20-1 and TRBJ2-1; unclear D gene. CDR3 size: 11 residues. Trimming took 3 bases from V and 10 from J, leaving 10 bases between them. Germline V gene data show CDR1 as DFQATT and CDR2 as SNEGSKA (reference sequence). The CDR3 DNA reads TGCAGTGCTAGTTCCTCTGGCGAGCAGTTCTTC. Translating gives CSASSSGEQFF.

This chain joins TRBV20-1 and TRBJ1-1, with D possibly being TRBD1 (5 bases). The CDR3 covers 11 residues. Per germline, CDR1 DFQATT and CDR2 SNEGSKA (reference sequence). Trimming removed 6 bases at V and 1 base at J, with 6 bases between. CDR3 region: CSAGGNTEAFF. The DNA of the CDR3 is TGCAGTGCGGGGGGGAACACTGAAGCTTTCTTT.

The J gene is TRBJ1-6, the V gene TRBV10-3, with D maybe TRBD1 (5 bases). Deletions cut 2 bases from V and 8 bases from J, with 10 bases between. CDR3 length equals 14 residues. Looked up from germline, CDR1 is ENHRY and CDR2 is SYGVKD. For the CDR3, the DNA is TGTGCCATCAGTGAGGGGGCGTCCCATTCACCCCTCCACTTT. Translating gives CAISEGASHSPLHF.

V gene TRBV5-6 combines with J gene TRBJ2-2; D may be TRBD2 (6 bases). Trimming shortened V by 4 bases and J by 2 bases, and 18 bases separated the two germline ends. From germline, CDR1 is SGHDT and CDR2 YYEEEE. The CDR3 loop spans 17 amino acids. The DNA for the CDR3 is TGTGCCAGCAGCCTACGAGTGAGTAGCGGAAACACCGGGGAGCTGTTTTTT. Encoded protein: CASSLRVSSGNTGELFF.

This clone was recorded a few times. The chain joins TRBV7-9 to TRBJ2-7; 9 bases fit TRBD2. J lost 1 base, V lost 2 bases, and 9 bases had no gene match. The CDR3 length is 17 residues. Germline-derived CDR1 and CDR2 are SEHNR and FQNEAQ (reference sequence). The DNA of the CDR3 is TGTGCCAGCAGCTTAAGCGGAGCGGGGGGCGCTTCCTACGAGCAGTACTTC. It specifies CASSLSGAGGASYEQYF.

This clone was seen once. The chain carries TRBV7-9 and TRBJ2-1; D is perhaps TRBD2 (6 bases). This CDR3 region has 16 residues. Germline V gene data show CDR1 as SEHNR and CDR2 as FQNEAQ (reference sequence). Trimming stripped 5 bases from V and 0 bases from J, with 14 bases between. The CDR3 sequence is CASSPGVGGSYNEQFF. CDR3 sequence (DNA): TGTGCCAGCAGCCCAGGCGTCGGGGGCTCCTACAATGAGCAGTTCTTC.